This T cell receptor beta chain appears in the sequencing data of a study of T cell responses to AZD1222 COVID-19 vaccine. As for the study in general: Second-dose intervals of approximately 4 or approximately 12 weeks were pooled. General study results and limits: Regions 160-218 and 743-854 dominated among vaccine-associated CD4 TCRs spanning spike.

The protocol was immunoSEQ multiplex PCR, while the TCRdb copy is restricted to in-frame clones and leaves out a portion. The data contain 160,000 or so clones, approximately 91% of them singletons. A word on this clone: The antigen is not known.

V lost 5 bases, J lost 4 bases, and 9 bases lay in between. This CDR3 region has 12 residues. CDR1 SGHVS and CDR2 FQNEAQ come from the germline V gene. The source is an adult in good health. Here the sequenced sample was peripheral blood, taken on day 0 of AZD1222 vaccination. V usage is TRBV7-8 and J usage is TRBJ2-7; D is possibly TRBD1 (6 bases). The CDR3 is CASSPDRYEQYV. The CDR3 DNA follows: TGTGCCAGCAGCCCAGACAGGTACGAGCAGTACGTC.